The 5 T cell receptor beta chains given below trace back to one sample, sequenced in a study of blood T cell repertoires in COVID-19 (dated by TCRdb to about 2020). Receptors were amplified or captured by the immunoSEQ multiplex PCR assay. In TCRdb, the immuneACCESS table is reduced to in-frame sequences with V and J assigned. These tables do not hold every clone; where another copy was compared, an unresolved V gene accounts for under half, and the others remain unexplained. The sample data list roughly 250,000 clones, and 85% to 90% of these were observed just once. Around 12% of the sample rests with the top ten. Sequencing used peripheral blood. The receptor source for this set is a woman in her 30s with COVID-19, enrolled during active disease.

The J gene is TRBJ2-7, the V gene TRBV16; maybe TRBD2 (6 bases). CDR1 and CDR2 from the germline V gene are KGHSY and FQNENV. The ends were cut back, 0 bases at V and 3 bases at J, with 6 bases in the middle. The CDR3 length is 13 residues. The CDR3, as DNA: TGTGCCAGCAGCCAATCGGGGGGCTACGAGCAGTACTTC. Residues: CASSQSGGYEQYF.

This chain joins TRBV7-6 and TRBJ2-1; 8 nucleotides agree with TRBD2. Germline V lookup: CDR1 SGHVS, CDR2 FNYEAQ. V was clipped by 1 base and J by 11 bases; unmatched bases: 10. The CDR3 runs 15 residues. The CDR3 is CASSLVGTSLTKQFF. The CDR3 DNA reads TGTGCCAGCAGCTTAGTCGGGACTAGTCTGACCAAGCAGTTCTTC.

V gene TRBV28 combines with J gene TRBJ1-1; D is undetermined. Germline CDR1 is MDHEN and CDR2 is SYDVKM. This CDR3 spans 16 amino acids. Trimming pared 5 bases from V and 4 bases from J, leaving 20 bases between. The CDR3 coding sequence is TGTGCCAGCAGTCCTCTGGGTTTAGGGAGGGCCACTGAAGCTTTCTTT. Translation gives CASSPLGLGRATEAFF.

The rearrangement joins TRBV28 to TRBJ2-1, with D possibly being TRBD2 (7 bases). Trimming took off 6 bases at V and 6 bases at J, with 18 bases between the two ends. Per germline, CDR1 MDHEN and CDR2 SYDVKM. The CDR3 runs 15 residues. The CDR3 nucleotides read TGTGCCAGCAGCGCGGGGGCCACCATGGGCAATGAGCAGTTCTTC. It encodes CASSAGATMGNEQFF.

Only one count was recorded for this clone. The CDR3 nucleotides are TGTGCCAGCAGCCCCGGGACTAGCGGGGGGGTTGAGGAGCAGTACTTC. It is translated as CASSPGTSGGVEEQYF. V and J are TRBV7-2 and TRBJ2-7, with 16 positions matching TRBD2. Germline CDR1 SGHTA, CDR2 FQGNSA. The CDR3 extends over 16 amino acids. After removal of 5 bases from V and 7 bases from J, the junction contained 8 bases not matched to a gene.